These 19 T cell receptor beta chains originate from one sample sequenced in a study of T cell responses to AZD1222 COVID-19 vaccine. Method: immunoSEQ multiplex PCR; TCRdb's copy keeps in-frame clones and lacks some. The sample lists more than 95,000 clones; roughly 84% were seen once. The material was peripheral blood, obtained 28 days after the second AZD1222 dose. The receptors derive from an adult who received the AZD1222 COVID-19 vaccine.

This chain joins TRBV5-4 and TRBJ2-1; D is ambiguous. With 4 bases removed from V and 5 bases from J, the gap between germline ends came to 4 bases. There are 11 residues in the CDR3. Germline CDR1 and CDR2: SGHNT and YYREEE (reference sequence). The CDR3 loop reads CASSLDNEQFF. The CDR3 nucleotides read TGTGCCAGCAGCCTCGACAATGAGCAGTTCTTC.

With respect to this clone: The junction shows a germline mismatch at one end, possibly a read error. This rearrangement joins TRBV12-3 or TRBV12-4 to TRBJ2-7; D is uncertain. This CDR3 region has 12 residues. CDR3 loop: CASSLEQRHHHF. The CDR3 DNA follows: TGTGCCAGCAGTTTAGAGCAACGTCACCACCACTTC.

This chain joins TRBV7-3 and TRBJ2-5; D gene uncertain. Looked up from germline, CDR1 is SGHTA and CDR2 is FQGTGA. This CDR3 is 13 amino acids long. The ends were cut back, 8 bases at V and 8 bases at J, with 18 bases in the middle. The DNA of the CDR3 is TGTGCCAGCGCCCGGACCGGTGTAGAAACCCAGTACTTC. Amino acids: CASARTGVETQYF.

Only a few counts were recorded for this clone. The chain is built from TRBV11-2 and TRBJ1-2; no firm D call. Trimming stripped 5 bases from V and 2 bases from J, with 12 bases between. Germline loops: CDR1 SGHAT, CDR2 FQNNGV. The CDR3 contains 14 residues. CDR3 amino acids: CASSPSGGNYGYTF. The CDR3 DNA reads as TGTGCCAGCAGCCCGTCGGGAGGGAACTATGGCTACACCTTC. The full variable domain, in which reference TRBV11-2 and TRBJ1-2 provide the parts outside the CDR3, is EAGVAQSPRYKIIEKRQSVAFWCNPISGHATLYWYQQILGQGPKLLIQFQNNGVVDDSQLPKDRFSAERLKGVDSTLKIQPAKLEDSAVYLCASSPSGGNYGYTFGSGTRLTVV.

V usage is TRBV5-1 and J usage is TRBJ1-2; D unclear. V was shortened by 1 base and J by 4 bases, with 11 bases between the two germline ends. Germline CDR1 and CDR2: SGHRS and YFSETQ. CDR3 size: 14 residues. CDR3 loop: CASSLFGNFYGYTF. The CDR3 DNA is TGCGCCAGCAGCTTGTTTGGCAACTTCTATGGCTACACCTTC.

This chain links TRBV7-2 with TRBJ1-5, with a possible D match to TRBD1 (6 bases). Trimming pared 8 bases from V and 5 bases from J, leaving 13 bases between. CDR3 length: 13 amino acids. The germline gives CDR1 SGHTA, CDR2 FQGNSA. The CDR3 region is CASARQDDQPQHF. DNA for the CDR3: TGTGCCAGCGCTAGACAGGACGATCAGCCCCAGCATTTT. Based on the CDR3 plus reference TRBV7-2 and TRBJ1-5, the full variable domain is GAGVSQSPSNKVTEKGKDVELRCDPISGHTALYWYRQSLGQGLEFLIYFQGNSAPDKSGLPSDRFSAERTGGSVSTLTIQRTQQEDSAVYLCASARQDDQPQHFGDGTRLSIL.

This clone was counted once. The chain has TRBV30 and TRBJ1-1, with 10 bases lining up with TRBD1. The germline V gene encodes CDR1 GTSNPN and CDR2 SVGIG (reference sequence). J was trimmed by 1 base and V by 4 bases; bases with no gene match: 12. The CDR3 loop spans 17 amino acids. The CDR3: CAWTTWGTGASNTEAFF. As DNA, the CDR3 is TGTGCCTGGACCACGTGGGGGACAGGGGCGTCGAACACTGAAGCTTTCTTT.

The rearrangement links TRBV19 to TRBJ1-4; D is possibly TRBD1 (6 bases). In germline, CDR1 is LNHDA, CDR2 SQIVND (reference sequence). V dropped 9 bases and J dropped 8 bases, with 22 bases sitting between them. This CDR3 region has 15 residues. This chain's CDR3 is CARKTRQVPLEKLFF. In nucleotides, the CDR3 is TGTGCCAGAAAAACCCGACAGGTTCCTTTGGAAAAACTGTTTTTT. Based on the CDR3 plus reference TRBV19 and TRBJ1-4, the full variable domain is DGGITQSPKYLFRKEGQNVTLSCEQNLNHDAMYWYRQDPGQGLRLIYYSQIVNDFQKGDIAEGYSVSREKKESFPLTVTSAQKNPTAFYLCARKTRQVPLEKLFFGSGTQLSVL.

V usage is TRBV29-1 and J usage is TRBJ2-3; D perhaps matches TRBD2 (6 bases). Trimming shortened V by 3 bases and J by 4 bases, and 17 bases separated the two germline ends. The germline V gene encodes CDR1 SQVTM and CDR2 ANQGSEA. The CDR3 is 15 amino acids. CDR3 residues: CSVDGGVSAPDTQYF. In DNA form, the CDR3 reads TGCAGCGTTGACGGAGGGGTGTCGGCCCCAGATACGCAGTATTTT.

This clone appeared once. The genes are TRBV7-9 and TRBJ2-2, with D perhaps given as TRBD1 or TRBD2 (5 bases each). Trimming left V 3 bases short and J 2 bases short, with 10 bases between. Germline V gene lookup returns CDR1 SEHNR and CDR2 FQNEAQ (reference sequence). The CDR3 covers 15 residues. The CDR3 region is CASSFARDNTGELFF. The CDR3 bases are TGTGCCAGCAGCTTCGCCAGGGACAACACCGGGGAGCTGTTTTTT.

The chain uses TRBV5-1 and TRBJ1-2, with D possibly TRBD1 on 6 matching bases. Germline CDR1 and CDR2: SGHRS and YFSETQ. The CDR3 has 14 residues. Between the trimmed V and J ends, which lost 4 bases and 8 bases, there was a span of 18 bases. The CDR3 DNA is TGCGCCAGCAGCCCCGTCCTGGGGGCGGAAGGCTACACCTTC. Amino acids: CASSPVLGAEGYTF.

This clone has a single count. This sequence joins TRBV7-2 and TRBJ1-3; no clear D gene. Deletions cut 0 bases from V and 2 bases from J, with 8 bases between. CDR3 size: 15 residues. CDR1 is SGHTA, CDR2 FQGNSA, per germline. In DNA, the CDR3 is TGTGCCAGCAGCTTAGCGCCAGGCCCTGGAAACACCATATATTTT. Protein sequence: CASSLAPGPGNTIYF.

This clone turned up a few times. V is TRBV18 and J is TRBJ1-2; unclear D gene. Between the trimmed V and J ends, which lost 4 bases and 0 bases, there was a span of 12 bases. The CDR3 sequence is 15 residues long. Germline CDR1 is KGHSH and CDR2 is LQKENI. CDR3 in DNA: TGTGCCAGCTCACAAACCTGGGAGGCTAACTATGGCTACACCTTC. It codes for CASSQTWEANYGYTF.

The chain carries TRBV10-3 and TRBJ2-7, with unresolved D. Trimming cost V 8 bases and J 3 bases, with 11 bases left between them. The CDR3 runs 12 residues. The germline V gene encodes CDR1 ENHRY and CDR2 SYGVKD. CDR3 protein: CAIGDTFYEQYF. CDR3 DNA: TGTGCCATCGGAGACACCTTCTACGAGCAGTACTTC.

The rearrangement uses TRBV2 and TRBJ2-7, with D hard to call. The CDR3 is made up of 13 amino acids. Germline CDR1 reads SNHLY; CDR2 reads FYNNEI. Trimming took 0 bases from V and 2 from J, leaving 5 bases between them. The CDR3 DNA follows: TGTGCCAGCAGTGAAGCAGCGACCTACGAGCAGTACTTC. Translating gives CASSEAATYEQYF.

CDR3 nucleotides: TGCGCCAGCAGCCGGAACATCCAGGGGAACTATGGCTACACCTTC. Protein sequence: CASSRNIQGNYGYTF. The chain has TRBV4-3 and TRBJ1-2; weak D call: TRBD1 (6 bases). V was shortened by 4 bases and J by 2 bases, with 14 bases between the two germline ends. Germline V gene lookup returns CDR1 LGHNA and CDR2 YSLEER. The CDR3 runs 15 residues.

This sequence joins TRBV5-1 and TRBJ2-1; D gene unclear. CDR3 length: 15 amino acids. Germline V gene sequence: CDR1 SGHRS, CDR2 YFSETQ. V was trimmed by 2 bases and J by 0 bases, leaving 9 bases between them. CDR3 sequence: CASSFGIGSYNEQFF. CDR3 coding DNA: TGCGCCAGCAGCTTTGGTATCGGCTCCTACAATGAGCAGTTCTTC.

The genes are TRBV10-3 and TRBJ2-7; weak D call: TRBD2 (6 bases). The germline V gene has CDR1 ENHRY and CDR2 SYGVKD. Trimming shortened V by 10 bases and J by 3 bases, and 16 bases separated the two germline ends. The CDR3 is made up of 13 amino acids. The CDR3 protein is CATQTGDGYEQYF. Here the CDR3 DNA reads TGTGCCACACAAACGGGGGACGGCTACGAGCAGTACTTC.

The count of this clone is one. CDR3 amino acids: CASSHRDSALRGANVLTF. The CDR3 DNA reads TGTGCCAGCAGCCATCGGGACAGCGCTTTAAGGGGGGCCAACGTCCTGACTTTC. The rearrangement joins TRBV3-1 (or the pseudogene TRBV3-2) to TRBJ2-6; 7 bases align to TRBD1. The CDR3 is 18 amino acids. CDR1 LGHDT and CDR2 YNNKEL come from the germline V gene (reference sequence). V shed 3 bases, J shed 4 bases, and the junction held 12 bases outside the gene matches.